This T cell receptor (beta chain) originates from a study of OX40 agonist ivuxolimab in advanced cancers. Individuals having autoimmune disease history or systemic immunosuppression were not enrolled. For this clone: Its specificity is not known.

Germline loops: CDR1 PRHDT, CDR2 FYEKMQ (reference sequence). The V and J ends lost 5 bases and 0 bases, in that order; junction bases with no gene match: 4. The CDR3 spans 14 residues. Profiled with immunoSEQ multiplex PCR; TCRdb holds only in-frame clones, not every one. The data show 9,500 to 15,000 clones, about 80% seen once. Study-wide points: Both CD4+ and CD8+ T cell populations in blood had undergone clonal expansion by week 6 at 0.1 to 3.0 mg/kg.

The source of this sequence is an adult with an advanced solid tumor such as melanoma, head and neck, liver or kidney cancer. The chain uses TRBV13 and TRBJ2-7; the match to TRBD1 covers 7 bases. Sequenced here: CD4+ or CD8+ T cells sorted from blood, sampled in a trial of the OX40 agonist ivuxolimab. CDR3: CASSIRQGSYEQYF. CDR3 sequence (DNA): TGTGCCAGCAGCATCAGACAGGGCTCCTACGAGCAGTACTTC.